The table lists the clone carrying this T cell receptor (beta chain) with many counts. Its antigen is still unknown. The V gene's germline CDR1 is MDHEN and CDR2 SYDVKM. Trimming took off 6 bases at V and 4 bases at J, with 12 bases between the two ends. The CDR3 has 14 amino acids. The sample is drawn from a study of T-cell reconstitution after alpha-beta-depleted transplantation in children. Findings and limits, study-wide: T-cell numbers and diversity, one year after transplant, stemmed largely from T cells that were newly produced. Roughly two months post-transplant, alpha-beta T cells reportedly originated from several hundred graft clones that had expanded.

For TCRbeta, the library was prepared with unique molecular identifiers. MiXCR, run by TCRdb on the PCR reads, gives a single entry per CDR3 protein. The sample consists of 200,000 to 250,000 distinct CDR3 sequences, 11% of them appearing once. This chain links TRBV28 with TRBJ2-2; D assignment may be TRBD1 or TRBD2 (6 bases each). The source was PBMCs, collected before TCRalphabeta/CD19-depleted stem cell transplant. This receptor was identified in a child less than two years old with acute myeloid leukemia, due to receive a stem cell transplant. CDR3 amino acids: CASRGGGTTGELFF. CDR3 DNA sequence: TGTGCCAGCAGGGGGGGCGGCACCACCGGGGAGCTGTTTTTT.